This entry concerns a single TCR beta chain. This entry comes from a study of blood T cell repertoires in COVID-19. This table comes from immunoSEQ multiplex PCR, and its TCRdb copy is limited to in-frame clones, with some not included. The sample consists of about 180,000 clones, 70% to 90% of them appearing once. Looked up from germline, CDR1 is SGHTA and CDR2 is FQGNSA. Trimming pared 1 base from V and 9 bases from J, leaving 4 bases between. The CDR3 length is 12 residues. The sample was peripheral blood. This sequence originates from a human donor with active or convalescent COVID-19. The donor label of this sample is uncertain. The rearrangement links TRBV7-2 to TRBJ1-6, with no clear D. Here the CDR3 reads CASSLGGSPLHF. CDR3 in DNA: TGTGCCAGCAGCTTAGGCGGTTCACCCCTCCACTTT.